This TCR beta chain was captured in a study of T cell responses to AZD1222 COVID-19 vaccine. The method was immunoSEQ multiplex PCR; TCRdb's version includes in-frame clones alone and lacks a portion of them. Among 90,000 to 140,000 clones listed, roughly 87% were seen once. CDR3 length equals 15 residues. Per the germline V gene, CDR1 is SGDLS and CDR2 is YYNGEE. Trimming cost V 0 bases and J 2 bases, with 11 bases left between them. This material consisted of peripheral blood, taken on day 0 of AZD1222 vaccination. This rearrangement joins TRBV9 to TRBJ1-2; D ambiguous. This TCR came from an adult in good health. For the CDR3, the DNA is TGTGCCAGCAGCGTAGCTCAGGTTTGGAACTATGGCTACACCTTC. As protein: CASSVAQVWNYGYTF.